This is a list of T cell receptor beta chains from one sample in a study of blood T cell repertoires in COVID-19. Sequencing used immunoSEQ multiplex PCR; TCRdb keeps in-frame clones, though not all of them. The sample includes roughly 200,000 clones, more than 80% seen only once; the top ten take roughly 7%. Sequencing input: peripheral blood. Receptors originate from a woman over 75 with COVID-19, enrolled during active disease. Both conserved end residues are part of each CDR3. The D gene is left open where the match is weak. Clone sizes are given selectively: once, few, many, or a class where the clone is expanded.

J gene: TRBJ2-5
D gene: -
V gene: TRBV5-1
CDR3 length: 14
clone size: -
CDR3 protein: CASSSGGAGETQYF
CDR3 DNA: TGCGCCAGCAGCTCCGGAGGGGCGGGAGAGACCCAGTACTTC

J gene: TRBJ1-1
D gene: -
V gene: TRBV4-1
CDR3 length: 13
clone size: -
CDR3 protein: CASSLDTPTEAFF
CDR3 DNA: TGCGCCAGCAGCCTGGACACCCCCACTGAAGCTTTCTTT

J gene: TRBJ1-2
D gene: TRBD1
V gene: TRBV9
CDR3 length: 15
clone size: -
CDR3 protein: CASSAGTDLPYGYTF
CDR3 DNA: TGTGCCAGCAGCGCGGGGACAGATCTGCCTTATGGCTACACCTTC

J gene: TRBJ1-5
D gene: -
V gene: TRBV14
CDR3 length: 18
clone size: -
CDR3 protein: CASSPWGRRVYSNQPQHF
CDR3 DNA: TGTGCCAGCAGCCCCTGGGGCAGGAGGGTTTATAGCAATCAGCCCCAGCATTTT

J gene: TRBJ2-3
D gene: -
V gene: TRBV7-3
CDR3 length: 12
clone size: -
CDR3 protein: CASSPGTDTQYF
CDR3 DNA: TGTGCCAGCAGCCCCGGTACAGATACGCAGTATTTT

J gene: TRBJ1-5
D gene: TRBD1
V gene: TRBV19
CDR3 length: 14
clone size: -
CDR3 protein: CASSQGAPNQPQHF
CDR3 DNA: TGTGCCAGTAGTCAGGGGGCTCCCAATCAGCCCCAGCATTTT

J gene: TRBJ2-5
D gene: TRBD1
V gene: TRBV5-1
CDR3 length: 15
clone size: few
CDR3 protein: CASSLTGVNAETQYF
CDR3 DNA: TGCGCCAGCAGCCTGACAGGGGTTAACGCAGAGACCCAGTACTTC

J gene: TRBJ2-1
D gene: -
V gene: TRBV9
CDR3 length: 15
clone size: once
CDR3 protein: CASSVRGDNYNEQFF
CDR3 DNA: TGTGCCAGCAGCGTCCGGGGGGACAACTACAATGAGCAGTTCTTC

J gene: TRBJ1-2
D gene: TRBD1
V gene: TRBV7-9
CDR3 length: 13
clone size: -
CDR3 protein: CAKQRTGGHGYTF
CDR3 DNA: TGTGCCAAGCAGCGAACAGGGGGCCATGGCTACACCTTC

J gene: TRBJ1-1
D gene: -
V gene: TRBV18
CDR3 length: 12
clone size: -
CDR3 protein: CASSPANTEAFF
CDR3 DNA: TGTGCCAGCTCACCGGCGAACACTGAAGCTTTCTTT

J gene: TRBJ2-3
D gene: -
V gene: TRBV3-1/TRBV3-2
CDR3 length: 15
clone size: -
CDR3 protein: CASSQRQGHTDTQYF
CDR3 DNA: TGTGCCAGCAGCCAAAGGCAGGGTCACACAGATACGCAGTATTTT

J gene: TRBJ2-7
D gene: TRBD1
V gene: TRBV6-6
CDR3 length: 15
clone size: -
CDR3 protein: CASSYYRGSSYEQYF
CDR3 DNA: TGTGCCAGCAGTTATTACAGGGGCTCCTCCTACGAGCAGTACTTC

J gene: TRBJ1-5
D gene: -
V gene: TRBV18
CDR3 length: 16
clone size: -
CDR3 protein: CASSLEGFYSNQPQHF
CDR3 DNA: TGTGCCAGCTCACTCGAGGGATTCTATAGCAATCAGCCCCAGCATTTT

J gene: TRBJ1-4
D gene: TRBD1
V gene: TRBV19
CDR3 length: 14
clone size: -
CDR3 protein: CASSRQGRDGKLFF
CDR3 DNA: TGTGCCAGTAGCCGACAGGGACGAGATGGAAAACTGTTTTTT

J gene: TRBJ1-2
D gene: -
V gene: TRBV5-1
CDR3 length: 13
clone size: -
CDR3 protein: CASSLEEGYGYTF
CDR3 DNA: TGCGCCAGCAGCTTGGAGGAGGGCTACGGCTACACCTTC

J gene: TRBJ1-6
D gene: -
V gene: TRBV27
CDR3 length: 14
clone size: once
CDR3 protein: CASSLAQGMSPLHF
CDR3 DNA: TGTGCCAGCAGTTTGGCGCAGGGGATGTCACCCCTCCACTTT

J gene: TRBJ2-1
D gene: TRBD2
V gene: TRBV5-1
CDR3 length: 16
clone size: -
CDR3 protein: CASSLVPGGPYNEQFF
CDR3 DNA: TGCGCCAGCAGCTTGGTCCCGGGAGGTCCCTACAATGAGCAGTTCTTC

J gene: TRBJ2-3
D gene: TRBD2
V gene: TRBV11-2
CDR3 length: 16
clone size: -
CDR3 protein: CASSRTSGSPPDTQYF
CDR3 DNA: TGTGCCAGCAGCCGGACTAGCGGGAGTCCCCCAGATACGCAGTATTTT

J gene: TRBJ1-4
D gene: -
V gene: TRBV5-1
CDR3 length: 18
clone size: once
CDR3 protein: CASSPYQRGPTTNEKLFF
CDR3 DNA: TGCGCCAGCAGCCCCTACCAGCGGGGACCTACAACTAATGAAAAACTGTTTTTT

J gene: TRBJ2-3
D gene: TRBD2
V gene: TRBV4-1
CDR3 length: 14
clone size: -
CDR3 protein: CASSQVGRGDTQYF
CDR3 DNA: TGCGCCAGCAGCCAAGTCGGGAGGGGAGATACGCAGTATTTT

J gene: TRBJ2-2
D gene: -
V gene: TRBV19
CDR3 length: 15
clone size: -
CDR3 protein: CASRNRADYTGELFF
CDR3 DNA: TGTGCCAGTAGGAACAGGGCAGATTACACCGGGGAGCTGTTTTTT